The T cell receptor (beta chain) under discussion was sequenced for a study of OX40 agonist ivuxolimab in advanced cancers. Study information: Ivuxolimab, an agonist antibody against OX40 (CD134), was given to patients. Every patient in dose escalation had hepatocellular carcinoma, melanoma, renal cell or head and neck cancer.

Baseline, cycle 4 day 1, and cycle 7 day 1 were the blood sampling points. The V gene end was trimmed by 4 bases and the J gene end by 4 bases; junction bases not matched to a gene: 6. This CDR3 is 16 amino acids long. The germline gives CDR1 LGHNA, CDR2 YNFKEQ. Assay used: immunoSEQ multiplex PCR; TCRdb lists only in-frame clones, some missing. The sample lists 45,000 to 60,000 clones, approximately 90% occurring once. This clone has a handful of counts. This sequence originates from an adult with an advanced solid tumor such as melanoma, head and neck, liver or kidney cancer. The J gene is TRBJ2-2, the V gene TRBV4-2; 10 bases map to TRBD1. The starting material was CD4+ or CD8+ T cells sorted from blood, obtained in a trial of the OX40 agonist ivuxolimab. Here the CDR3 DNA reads TGTGCCAGCAGCCCGCGGGACAGGGGACTCACCGGGGAGCTGTTTTTT. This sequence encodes CASSPRDRGLTGELFF.